Below are 2 T cell receptor beta chains sequenced from a single sample in a study of shared clonotypes between healthy human individuals. The table came from immunoSEQ multiplex PCR; TCRdb's copy has only in-frame clones and leaves some out. The table has 2 million to 3 million clones, around 90% seen once; the top ten hold over 0.12%. Input material: naive CD4+ T cells sorted from blood. Subset given: CD45RA+ positively selected. Every receptor here comes from a man between 18 and 29 years old in good health.

The V call is TRBV5-4, the J call TRBJ1-1, with TRBD1 matching over 7 bases. CDR1 and CDR2 from the germline V gene are SGHNT and YYREEE (reference sequence). The CDR3 is 14 residues long. V trimming: 3 bases; J trimming: 10 bases; junction bases outside the gene matches: 12. This CDR3 is CASSSQTGEALAFF. The DNA for the CDR3 is TGTGCCAGCAGCTCCCAAACAGGGGAGGCGTTAGCTTTCTTT.

The rearrangement joins TRBV10-3 to TRBJ1-2; TRBD1 aligns across 8 bases. CDR3 length: 13 amino acids. Unmatched junction bases numbered 7, after V lost 6 bases and J lost 7 bases. Germline V lookup: CDR1 ENHRY, CDR2 SYGVKD. This CDR3 reads CAIRDRDYSGYTF. The CDR3 DNA sequence: TGTGCCATCAGGGACAGGGACTACTCTGGCTACACCTTC.